The 19 T cell receptor beta chains below were found in one sample sequenced in a study of blood T cell repertoires in COVID-19. TCRdb's table, derived via immunoSEQ multiplex PCR, lists solely in-frame clones and lacks some. The sample holds approximately 300,000 clones, roughly 85% seen once. The sequencing input was PBMCs or T cells enriched from blood (not recorded which). Every receptor here comes from a woman in her thirties who had been exposed to COVID-19.

This sequence joins TRBV5-1 and TRBJ2-3; no firm D call. Germline values: CDR1 SGHRS, CDR2 YFSETQ. This CDR3 has 15 amino acids. Trimming pared 0 bases from V and 3 bases from J, leaving 11 bases between. CDR3 amino acids: CASSLGGYGTDTQYF. As DNA, the CDR3 is TGCGCCAGCAGCTTGGGTGGGTACGGGACAGATACGCAGTATTTT.

V usage is TRBV6-5 and J usage is TRBJ1-1; possible D gene TRBD1, 6 bases. CDR1 MNHEY and CDR2 SVGAGI come from the germline V gene. The CDR3 consists of 15 residues. The germline V and J ends were trimmed by 2 bases and 1 base, with 11 bases remaining between them. The CDR3 DNA reads TGTGCCAGCAGTTACGGGACAAGGAAGAACACTGAAGCTTTCTTT. This codes for CASSYGTRKNTEAFF.

The chain employs TRBV5-5 and TRBJ2-7, with D possibly being TRBD1 (6 bases). The CDR3 covers 17 residues. V lost 4 bases and J lost 5, with 25 bases in between. Germline-derived CDR1 and CDR2 are SGHKS and YYEKEE (reference sequence). The CDR3 DNA reads TGTGCCAGCAGCGCGCCATTACAGGGAACTAGTAGGGACGAGCAGTACTTC. This gives the protein CASSAPLQGTSRDEQYF.

The chain carries TRBV2 and TRBJ1-2; TRBD1 might be the D (6 bases). The germline CDR1 and CDR2 sequences are SNHLY and FYNNEI. Between the trimmed V and J ends, which lost 3 bases and 8 bases, there was a span of 10 bases. This CDR3 has 12 amino acids. As DNA, the CDR3 is TGTGCCAGCAGTGAGGCAGGGGAGGGCTACACCTTC. Encoded protein: CASSEAGEGYTF.

The rearrangement links TRBV6-2 or TRBV6-3 to TRBJ2-3; D possibly corresponds to TRBD2 (6 bases). CDR3 length equals 15 residues. Between the trimmed V and J ends, which lost 2 bases and 3 bases, there was a span of 12 bases. Germline lookup yields CDR1 MNHEY and CDR2 SVGEGT. Here the CDR3 reads CASSYPLAPTDTQYF. CDR3 bases: TGTGCCAGCAGTTACCCCCTAGCGCCTACAGATACGCAGTATTTT.

The chain employs TRBV6-2 or TRBV6-3 and TRBJ1-1; D gene uncertain. The CDR3 has 13 amino acids. V was cut by 2 bases and J by 5 bases, with 9 bases left in between. Germline V lookup: CDR1 MNHEY, CDR2 SVGEGT. CDR3 sequence (DNA): TGTGCCAGCAGTTACGTAGCAAAGACTGAAGCTTTCTTT. It translates to CASSYVAKTEAFF.

The chain couples TRBV21-1 to TRBJ1-5. TRBV21-1 is assigned pseudogene status. This CDR3 spans 15 amino acids. CDR3 sequence: CASSGGRGSNQPQHF. CDR3 bases: TGTGCCAGCAGCGGCGGGAGGGGGAGCAATCAGCCCCAGCATTTT.

This chain uses TRBV6-5 with TRBJ2-1; 11 bases are a match to TRBD2. The CDR3 extends over 15 amino acids. Germline values: CDR1 MNHEY, CDR2 SVGAGI. V lost 5 bases, J lost 6 bases, and 6 bases stayed unmatched. CDR3 amino acids: CASSQLAGAFNEQFF. The CDR3 DNA follows: TGTGCCAGCAGTCAACTAGCGGGGGCCTTCAATGAGCAGTTCTTC.

V and J are TRBV25-1 and TRBJ2-1, with 11 bases identical to TRBD2. Germline CDR1 MGHDK, CDR2 SYGVNS. This CDR3 contains 15 residues. V was clipped by 7 bases and J by 7 bases; unmatched bases: 9. This chain's CDR3 is CASTPLAGVSNEQFF. The CDR3 nucleotides are TGTGCCAGCACCCCACTAGCGGGAGTATCAAATGAGCAGTTCTTC.

This chain links TRBV12-3 or TRBV12-4 with TRBJ2-1, with D maybe TRBD1 (6 bases). This CDR3 contains 13 residues. V was cut by 5 bases and J by 6 bases, with 11 bases left in between. The CDR3 coding sequence is TGTGCCAGCAGTCCACAGGGACCCAATGAGCAGTTCTTC. As protein: CASSPQGPNEQFF.

The chain joins TRBV3-1 (or the pseudogene TRBV3-2) to TRBJ1-5, with a weak D call TRBD1 (5 bases). V lost 1 base and J lost 8, with 9 bases in between. The CDR3 is 13 amino acids. Germline V gene sequence: CDR1 LGHDT, CDR2 YNNKEL (reference sequence). CDR3 DNA: TGTGCCAGCAGCCAAGTGGGGGGGGAGCCCCAGCATTTT. It yields the protein CASSQVGGEPQHF.

This sequence joins TRBV28 and TRBJ2-1, with TRBD2 identical over 10 bases. Per germline, CDR1 MDHEN and CDR2 SYDVKM. Unmatched junction bases numbered 7, after V lost 1 base and J lost 4 bases. This CDR3 spans 17 amino acids. The chain's CDR3 is CASSLSSGRAGYNEQFF. In nucleotides, the CDR3 is TGTGCCAGCAGTTTATCCAGCGGGAGGGCAGGGTACAATGAGCAGTTCTTC.

The CDR3 coding sequence is TGTGCCAGCAGCGCGGGTGAGGGCGGACTGTTTTTT. This encodes CASSAGEGGLFF. V and J are TRBV9 and TRBJ1-4; D remains ambiguous. Deletions cut 3 bases from V and 13 bases from J, with 13 bases between. Germline V CDR1 and CDR2: SGDLS, YYNGEE. CDR3 length: 12 amino acids.

V is TRBV25-1 and J is TRBJ2-3; TRBD2 agrees at 8 bases. This CDR3 contains 17 residues. Losses at the gene ends were 1 base for V and 1 base for J; bases not matched to a gene: 7. CDR1 and CDR2 (germline): MGHDK, SYGVNS. In DNA form, the CDR3 reads TGTGCCAGCAGTGAATGGGTGACTAGCGACCGCACAGATACGCAGTATTTT. Amino acid sequence: CASSEWVTSDRTDTQYF.

The chain joins TRBV11-2 to TRBJ1-3; D unresolved. V was trimmed by 5 bases and J by 0 bases, leaving 14 bases between them. The CDR3 spans 16 residues. Per the germline V gene, CDR1 is SGHAT and CDR2 is FQNNGV. The CDR3 reads CASSKHRTDSGNTIYF. The CDR3 coding sequence is TGTGCCAGCAGCAAACACCGGACTGACTCTGGAAACACCATATATTTT.

The V call is TRBV3-1 (or the pseudogene TRBV3-2), the J call TRBJ1-5; D remains unclear. Germline V gene sequence: CDR1 LGHDT, CDR2 YNNKEL (reference sequence). V gave up 4 bases and J gave up 7 bases, with 14 bases separating them. The CDR3 consists of 14 residues. The CDR3 coding sequence is TGTGCCAGCAGCCGGACGGGGATCGGGCAGCCCCAGCATTTT. It yields the protein CASSRTGIGQPQHF.

The chain combines TRBV11-2 with TRBJ2-3, with D perhaps matching TRBD1 (5 bases). Germline V lookup: CDR1 SGHAT, CDR2 FQNNGV. Trimming shortened V by 6 bases and J by 2 bases, and 12 bases separated the two germline ends. CDR3 length: 14 residues. CDR3 sequence (DNA): TGTGCCAGCAGGACAGATCCCTTCACAGATACGCAGTATTTT. Protein product: CASRTDPFTDTQYF.

This clone was picked up a small number of times. This sequence joins TRBV7-3 and TRBJ2-7; D perhaps matches TRBD2 (5 bases). V was cut by 5 bases and J by 4 bases, with 12 bases left in between. The CDR3 extends over 13 amino acids. Germline-derived CDR1 and CDR2 are SGHTA and FQGTGA. CDR3 residues: CASSPGSEYEQYF. The DNA of the CDR3 is TGTGCCAGCAGCCCAGGTAGCGAATACGAGCAGTACTTC.

V and J are TRBV14 and TRBJ2-5, with D maybe TRBD1 (5 bases). Trimming removed 0 bases from V and 2 bases from J, with 10 bases in between. This CDR3 spans 15 amino acids. Germline CDR1 and CDR2: SGHDN and FVKESK. DNA of the CDR3: TGTGCCAGCAGCCAAGATCTCAGGGCGCAAGAGACCCAGTACTTC. Residues: CASSQDLRAQETQYF. The variable domain in full, with the rest retrieved from reference TRBV14 and TRBJ2-5, is EAGVTQFPSHSVIEKGQTVTLRCDPISGHDNLYWYRRVMGKEIKFLLHFVKESKQDESGMPNNRFLAERTGGTYSTLKVQPAELEDSGVYFCASSQDLRAQETQYFGPGTRLLVL.